This TCR beta chain was retrieved from a study of CD4+ T cells in melanoma. Sequencing used immunoSEQ multiplex PCR; TCRdb keeps in-frame clones, though not all of them. This sample has about 110,000 clones; over 80% occur once, and the top ten carry about 3.3%. Sequences were obtained from peripheral blood. This clonotype originated in a human donor with melanoma.

CDR3 in DNA: TGTGCCAGCAGTCAGGTCGGGGGGCAGACAACTAATGAAAAACTGTTTTTT. Its protein product is CASSQVGGQTTNEKLFF. The chain is built from TRBV27 and TRBJ1-4; weak D call: TRBD1 (6 bases). Germline V gene data show CDR1 as MNHEY and CDR2 as SMNVEV (reference sequence). V was shortened by 5 bases and J by 0 bases, with 16 bases between the two germline ends. The CDR3 is 17 amino acids.